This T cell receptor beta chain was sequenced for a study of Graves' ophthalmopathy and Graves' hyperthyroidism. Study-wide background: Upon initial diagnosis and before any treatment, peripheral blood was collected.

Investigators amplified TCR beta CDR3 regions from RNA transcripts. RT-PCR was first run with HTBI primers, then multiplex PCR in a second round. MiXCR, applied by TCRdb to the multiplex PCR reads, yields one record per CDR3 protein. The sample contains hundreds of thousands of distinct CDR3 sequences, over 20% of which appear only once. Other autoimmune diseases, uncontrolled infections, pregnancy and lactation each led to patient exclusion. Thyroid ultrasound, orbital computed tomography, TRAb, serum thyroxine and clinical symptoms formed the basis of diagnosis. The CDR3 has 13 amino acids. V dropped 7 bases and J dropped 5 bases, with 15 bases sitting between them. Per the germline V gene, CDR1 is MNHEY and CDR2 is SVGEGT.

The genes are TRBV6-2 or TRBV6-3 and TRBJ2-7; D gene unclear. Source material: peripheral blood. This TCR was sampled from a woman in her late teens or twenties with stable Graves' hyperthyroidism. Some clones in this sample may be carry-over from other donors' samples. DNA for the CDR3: TGTGCCAGCACCCTTGGCTCCCTAAACGAGCAGTACTTC. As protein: CASTLGSLNEQYF.